This TCR beta chain was identified in a study of cytomegalovirus exposure and HLA in healthy donors. Turning to the study itself: A data release that came early held roughly 85 million unique TCRs from HLA-typed donors. Points from the study as a whole: Accurate prediction of HLA-A and HLA-B alleles (for most subjects) was reportedly achieved from TCR beta sequences. A link between a missense DCLRE1C variant and TCR beta V- and J-gene trimming emerged from a later analysis. Rarity marked most TCR sequences, yet some public TCRs occurred in many donors.

V was clipped by 2 bases and J by 5 bases; unmatched bases: 9. Per the germline V gene, CDR1 is SEHNR and CDR2 is FQNEAQ (reference sequence). CDR3 length equals 16 residues. For this clone: What it binds is unknown.

60 Vbeta and 13 Jbeta primers were used in PCR. Libraries were prepared by immunoSEQ multiplex PCR; TCRdb keeps only in-frame clonotypes and omits some of them. The sample holds 100,000 to 150,000 clones. Sequences were obtained from PBMCs. This receptor was obtained from a man aged 40-49 years in good health and CMV-seronegative. The V call is TRBV7-9, the J call TRBJ2-5, with TRBD2 identical over 9 bases. CDR3 residues: CASSLTGREGRETQYF. In nucleotides, the CDR3 is TGTGCCAGCAGCTTAACCGGGCGGGAGGGCCGCGAGACCCAGTACTTC.